This T cell receptor (beta chain) was found in a study of blood T cell repertoires in COVID-19. Original analysis: Estimation of nucleated cell counts was performed using reference gene primer amplification. The repertoire was sequenced with immunoSEQ multiplex PCR; TCRdb's copy has only in-frame clones and lacks some. That table supplies the V and J calls and clone size; D and trimming were determined from the DNA. The table has 150,000 or so clones, around 78% seen once; the top ten hold approximately 1.8%. Between the trimmed V and J ends, which lost 0 bases and 4 bases, there was a span of 6 bases. The CDR3 contains 13 residues. Germline CDR1 is SGDLS and CDR2 is YYNGEE. This clone was counted once.

The sequence was collected from an elderly man with acute or convalescent COVID-19. J is TRBJ2-3 and V is TRBV9, with D possibly TRBD1 on 6 matching bases. Source material: peripheral blood. This CDR3 is CASSVEGADTQYF. The CDR3 coding sequence is TGTGCCAGCAGCGTAGAGGGGGCAGATACGCAGTATTTT.